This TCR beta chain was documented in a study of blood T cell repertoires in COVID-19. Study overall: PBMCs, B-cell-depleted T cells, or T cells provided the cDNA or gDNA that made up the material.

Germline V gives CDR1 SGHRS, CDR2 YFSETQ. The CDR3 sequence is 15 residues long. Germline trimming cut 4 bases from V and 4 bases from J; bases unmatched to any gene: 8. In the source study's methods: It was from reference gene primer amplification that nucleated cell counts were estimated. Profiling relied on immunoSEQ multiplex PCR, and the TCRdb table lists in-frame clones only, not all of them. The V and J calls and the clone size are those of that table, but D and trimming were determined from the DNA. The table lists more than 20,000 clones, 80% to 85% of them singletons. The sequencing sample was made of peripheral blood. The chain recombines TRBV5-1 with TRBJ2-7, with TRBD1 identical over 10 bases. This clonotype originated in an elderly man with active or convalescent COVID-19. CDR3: CASSISGTGVYEQYF. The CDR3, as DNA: TGCGCCAGCAGCATATCCGGGACAGGGGTTTACGAGCAGTACTTC.